The sequence of this TCR beta chain was determined in a study of T cell changes during pregnancy in multiple sclerosis. Some clones are missing from TCRdb's copy, which holds only in-frame ones; the method was immunoSEQ multiplex PCR. Of 56,000 or so clones detected, 80% to 95% appear once; the ten largest clones hold around 0.68%. The CDR3 totals 17 residues. Germline CDR1 SGDLS, CDR2 YYNGEE. The ends were cut back, 0 bases at V and 3 bases at J, with 18 bases in the middle. The chain carries TRBV9 and TRBJ1-2; no reliable D call. The sample consisted of CD4+ T cells from peripheral blood mononuclear cells, taken in the third trimester of pregnancy. The origin of this receptor is a female donor with multiple sclerosis, enrolled in a pregnancy study. The CDR3 DNA is TGTGCCAGCAGCGTAGTGGGCGAAAACCATCCGGACTATGGCTACACCTTC. This translates into CASSVVGENHPDYGYTF.